The next 7 T cell receptor beta chains were all read from a single sample in a study of cytomegalovirus exposure and HLA in healthy donors (dated by TCRdb to 2016 to 2017). Libraries were constructed by the immunoSEQ multiplex PCR assay. For the multiplex PCR, a mixture combining 60 forward primers for TCR Vbeta segments and 13 reverse primers for TCR Jbeta segments was used. TCRdb's version of the immuneACCESS table is confined to in-frame rearrangements and falls short of the full clone set. An unresolved V gene accounts for under half of the shortfall where checked; the remainder is of unknown origin. For this sample there are about 150,000 clones; 60% to 85% appear just once. The ten most abundant clones make up about 13% of the sample. The sequencing input was PBMCs. These receptors all stem from a man between 40 and 49 years old in good health and CMV-seropositive.

The rearrangement links TRBV25-1 to TRBJ1-2; D perhaps matches TRBD1 (5 bases). Germline assignment: CDR1 MGHDK and CDR2 SYGVNS. V was shortened by 6 bases and J by 5 bases, with 7 bases between the two germline ends. The CDR3 loop spans 11 amino acids. CDR3 amino acids: CASSPGYGYTF. The CDR3 DNA follows: TGTGCCAGCAGCCCAGGGTATGGCTACACCTTC.

The chain carries TRBV7-9 and TRBJ2-5; 7 bases fit TRBD1. The CDR3 runs 14 residues. Unmatched junction bases numbered 6, after V lost 5 bases and J lost 3 bases. Germline loops: CDR1 SEHNR, CDR2 FQNEAQ (reference sequence). The CDR3 sequence: CASSPTQGEETQYF. CDR3 nucleotides: TGTGCCAGCAGCCCAACTCAGGGGGAAGAGACCCAGTACTTC.

This clone has a single count. The chain recombines TRBV28 with TRBJ2-3; possibly TRBD1 for D (6 bases). The V end lost 6 bases, the J end lost 2 bases, and 12 bases lay between the germline ends. The CDR3 runs 14 residues. Germline CDR1 reads MDHEN; CDR2 reads SYDVKM. The CDR3 spells CASSPQGFTDTQYF. In nucleotides, the CDR3 is TGTGCCAGCAGCCCACAGGGATTCACAGATACGCAGTATTTT.

This chain links TRBV7-2 with TRBJ2-7; D is possibly TRBD2 (7 bases). CDR1 is SGHTA, CDR2 FQGNSA, per germline. V was cut by 3 bases and J by 4 bases, with 22 bases left in between. CDR3 length equals 17 residues. In DNA form, the CDR3 reads TGTGCCAGCAGCTTGAGGGTGGGGGCGGGGGTCCGGTACGAGCAGTACTTC. It translates to CASSLRVGAGVRYEQYF. Variable domain in full (rest from reference TRBV7-2 and TRBJ2-7): GAGVSQSPSNKVTEKGKDVELRCDPISGHTALYWYRQSLGQGLEFLIYFQGNSAPDKSGLPSDRFSAERTGGSVSTLTIQRTQQEDSAVYLCASSLRVGAGVRYEQYFGPGTRLTVT.

This sequence joins TRBV6-5 and TRBJ1-3; perhaps TRBD1 as D (5 bases). CDR3 length: 12 amino acids. Germline V gives CDR1 MNHEY, CDR2 SVGAGI. V shed 8 bases and J shed 2 bases, with 7 bases lying between them. The DNA of the CDR3 is TGTGCCAGCGCGGGGGCTGGAAACACCATATATTTT. It codes for CASAGAGNTIYF.

The V call is TRBV28, the J call TRBJ2-5; 7 bases are a match to TRBD1. CDR1 is MDHEN, CDR2 SYDVKM, per germline. CDR3 size: 14 residues. V shed 6 bases and J 5 bases; nucleotides not matched to a gene: 9. This chain's CDR3 is CASSDRTGGETQYF. DNA of the CDR3: TGTGCCAGCAGCGACCGGACAGGCGGGGAGACCCAGTACTTC. The entire variable domain, with the rest obtained from reference TRBV28 and TRBJ2-5, is as follows: DVKVTQSSRYLVKRTGEKVFLECVQDMDHENMFWYRQDPGLGLRLIYFSYDVKMKEKGDIPEGYSVSREKKERFSLILESASTNQTSMYLCASSDRTGGETQYFGPGTRLLVL.

The chain combines TRBV4-3 with TRBJ1-2; a weak D match, TRBD1 (6 bases). From germline, CDR1 is LGHNA and CDR2 YSLEER. V lost 1 base and J 13 bases, leaving 22 bases between the germline ends. The CDR3 loop spans 15 amino acids. Here the CDR3 DNA reads TGCGCCAGCAGCCAAGGTCGGGCGCCCACAGGGCAGTTCACCTTC. Translation: CASSQGRAPTGQFTF.